The 23 T cell receptor beta chains below were found in one sample sequenced in a study of regulatory T cells in long-lasting Graves disease. Building the TCR beta libraries relied on iRepertoire HTBI primers, and CDR3 regions underwent Arm-PCR. TCRdb processed the multiplex PCR reads anew with MiXCR; each CDR3 protein has one entry. There are 400,000 to 500,000 distinct CDR3 sequences in the sample; around 20% occur only once, and roughly an eighth lies in the top ten. Time point denoted: persistent/refractory GD, antithyroid drugs over 5 years with positive TRAb. RNA isolated from PBMCs was used to make the TCR library. The specimen was peripheral blood mononuclear cells (PBMCs), collected when the disease was refractory, from a patient treated with antithyroid drugs. These receptors came from a female donor with Graves disease.

This clonotype was observed a few times. J is TRBJ2-7 and V is TRBV20-1; TRBD1 matches 9 bases. The germline V gene encodes CDR1 DFQATT and CDR2 SNEGSKA (reference sequence). The CDR3 is 14 amino acids. J lost 6 bases, V lost 1 base, and 7 bases had no gene match. DNA for the CDR3: TGCAGTGCTAGAGGCGGGACAGGGTCAGGCGAGCAGTACTTC. This sequence encodes CSARGGTGSGEQYF.

The J gene is TRBJ2-7, the V gene TRBV10-2, with TRBD1 matching 7 bases. V was clipped by 7 bases and J by 5 bases; unmatched bases: 8. CDR1 is WSHSY, CDR2 SAAADI, per germline. This CDR3 spans 13 amino acids. DNA of the CDR3: TGCGCCAGCATAGGAACAGGGGTACACGAGCAGTACTTC. The encoded protein is CASIGTGVHEQYF.

This chain uses TRBV4-1 with TRBJ2-5, with 9 positions matching TRBD1. There are 16 residues in the CDR3. The ends lost 4 bases at V and 2 bases at J; junction bases unmatched: 8. CDR1 and CDR2 (germline): MGHRA, YSYEKL. CDR3 sequence reads: CASSRQGTGTQETQYF. In nucleotides, the CDR3 is TGCGCCAGCAGCCGGCAGGGGACAGGGACTCAAGAGACCCAGTACTTC.

This clonotype was observed a few times. The chain couples TRBV29-1 to TRBJ1-5; 7 positions match TRBD1. The CDR3 sequence is 12 residues long. The germline V gene has CDR1 SQVTM and CDR2 ANQGSEA. Trimming took 7 bases from V and 6 from J; bases not matched to a gene: 6. As DNA, the CDR3 is TGCAGCGCCGGGGACAGCTTTCAGCCCCAGCATTTT. Translating it yields CSAGDSFQPQHF.

This clonotype appeared many times. The V and J genes are TRBV6-1 and TRBJ2-2; D is ambiguous. The CDR3 contains 14 residues. Per the germline V gene, CDR1 is MNHNS and CDR2 is SASEGT. V lost 7 bases and J 3 bases, leaving 12 bases between the germline ends. CDR3 nucleotide sequence: TGTGCCAGCACGTCGAAGGCCGACACCGGGGAGCTGTTTTTT. Its protein product is CASTSKADTGELFF.

The chain couples TRBV3-1 to TRBJ2-3, with D perhaps being TRBD1 or TRBD2 (6 bases each). From germline, CDR1 is LGHDT and CDR2 YNNKEL (reference sequence). The CDR3 sequence is 15 residues long. Trimming took 0 bases from V and 3 from J, leaving 10 bases between them. The CDR3 protein is CASSQEWGATDTQYF. The CDR3 nucleotides are TGTGCCAGCAGCCAAGAGTGGGGGGCGACAGATACGCAGTATTTT.

In its sample, this clonotype was seen many times. This sequence joins TRBV7-9 and TRBJ2-5, with 8 bases that match TRBD2. With 4 bases clipped from V and 5 bases from J, the junction kept 9 bases outside the gene matches. The length of the CDR3 is 15 residues. Germline lookup yields CDR1 SEHNR and CDR2 FQNEAQ (reference sequence). As DNA, the CDR3 is TGTGCCAGCAGCTCGCATACTAGCGGCGGGGAGACCCAGTACTTC. Protein: CASSSHTSGGETQYF. The whole variable domain, filled in from reference TRBV7-9 and TRBJ2-5, reads DTGVSQNPRHKITKRGQNVTFRCDPISEHNRLYWYRQTLGQGPEFLTYFQNEAQLEKSRLLSDRFSAERPKGSFSTLEIQRTEQGDSAMYLCASSSHTSGGETQYFGPGTRLLVL.

The chain has TRBV4-1 and TRBJ2-2; 7 bases are shared with TRBD1. V gave up 7 bases and J gave up 6 bases; unmatched junction bases: 14. CDR1 is MGHRA, CDR2 YSYEKL, per germline. The CDR3 loop spans 16 amino acids. The CDR3 coding sequence is TGCGCCAGCAACCCGGGACAGCTAACAAGAGCCGGGGAGCTGTTTTTT. Protein product: CASNPGQLTRAGELFF.

V usage is TRBV20-1 and J usage is TRBJ2-7, with D possibly TRBD2 on 5 matching bases. CDR1 is DFQATT, CDR2 SNEGSKA, per germline (reference sequence). Trimming removed 0 bases at V and 3 bases at J, with 9 bases between. The CDR3 runs 13 residues. The CDR3 sequence: CSAREWEFYEQYF. The CDR3 nucleotides read TGCAGTGCTAGAGAATGGGAGTTCTACGAGCAGTACTTC.

This clonotype was detected a few times. V gene TRBV30 combines with J gene TRBJ2-6; a possible D gene is TRBD2 (5 bases). Trimming stripped 3 bases from V and 1 base from J, with 10 bases between. Germline V gene data show CDR1 as GTSNPN and CDR2 as SVGIG (reference sequence). There are 15 residues in the CDR3. CDR3 in DNA: TGTGCCTGGAGCCACGGAGGTTCTGGGGCCAACGTCCTGACTTTC. It yields the protein CAWSHGGSGANVLTF.

This clonotype was counted at least ten times. The chain couples TRBV2 to TRBJ2-7; TRBD2 agrees at 7 bases. This CDR3 has 13 amino acids. Germline CDR1 and CDR2: SNHLY and FYNNEI. V lost 7 bases and J lost 6; bases outside the gene matches: 9. The CDR3 nucleotides read TGTGCCAGCACCCCAGGACTAGTTTTCGAGCAGTACTTC. Encoded protein: CASTPGLVFEQYF.

This clonotype was counted at least ten times. The chain has TRBV12-3 or TRBV12-4 and TRBJ2-3; TRBD1 or TRBD2 may be the D gene (5 bases each). V was pared by 3 bases and J by 3 bases, with 10 bases between. The CDR3 runs 14 residues. The CDR3 region has the DNA TGTGCCAGCAGTTTCCGGGGCGAAACAGATACGCAGTATTTT. Translating gives CASSFRGETDTQYF.

There are many counts of this clonotype. The V and J genes are TRBV2 and TRBJ1-2; D unclear. CDR1 and CDR2 from the germline V gene are SNHLY and FYNNEI. This CDR3 region has 11 residues. Trimming removed 2 bases at V and 5 bases at J, with 3 bases between. CDR3 region: CASSEKYGYTF. Here the CDR3 DNA reads TGTGCCAGCAGTGAAAAGTATGGCTACACCTTC. Full variable domain (missing parts from reference TRBV2 and TRBJ1-2): EPEVTQTPSHQVTQMGQEVILRCVPISNHLYFYWYRQILGQKVEFLVSFYNNEISEKSEIFDDQFSVERPDGSNFTLKIRSTKLEDSAMYFCASSEKYGYTFGSGTRLTVV.

This clonotype has only a few counts. V usage is TRBV12-3 or TRBV12-4 and J usage is TRBJ2-5; TRBD1 agrees at 12 bases. The CDR3 has 15 amino acids. J gave up 4 bases and V 5 bases, and 5 bases lay outside the gene matches. Here the CDR3 DNA reads TGTGCCAGCAGTCGGGACAGGGGGCAGGGAGAGACCCAGTACTTC. Protein: CASSRDRGQGETQYF.

For this clonotype: A much larger clone sits a single nucleotide away, making a read error possible. The gene calls are TRBV20-1 and TRBJ2-5; unclear D gene. V was pared by 5 bases and J by 5 bases, with 15 bases between. Germline V gene sequence: CDR1 DFQATT, CDR2 SNEGSKA (reference sequence). The CDR3 spans 13 residues. CDR3 bases: TGCAGTGCTGGAATCCCCGGAGATGAGACCCAGTACTTC. It specifies CSAGIPGDETQYF.

The chain has TRBV20-1 and TRBJ2-7; 7 nucleotides align to TRBD2. The CDR3 sequence is 16 residues long. The V and J ends lost 0 bases and 3 bases, in that order; junction bases with no gene match: 11. The germline V gene encodes CDR1 DFQATT and CDR2 SNEGSKA (reference sequence). CDR3 residues: CSARDLLASGYYEQYF. CDR3 nucleotides: TGCAGTGCTAGAGATCTCTTGGCTAGCGGTTACTACGAGCAGTACTTC.

In this sample, this clonotype turned up many times. The genes are TRBV5-4 and TRBJ1-1; D call uncertain. V gave up 3 bases and J gave up 3 bases, with 9 bases separating them. The CDR3 extends over 13 amino acids. Germline CDR1 and CDR2: SGHNT and YYREEE (reference sequence). CDR3 residues: CASSSVEYTEAFF. The CDR3 DNA reads TGTGCCAGCAGCTCAGTAGAGTACACTGAAGCTTTCTTT.

This clonotype was seen only a few times. The chain links TRBV7-8 to TRBJ2-2; D not certain. The CDR3 length is 17 residues. CDR1 is SGHVS and CDR2 is FQNEAQ in the germline V gene. The germline V and J ends were trimmed by 4 bases and 0 bases, with 15 bases remaining between them. CDR3 nucleotide sequence: TGTGCCAGCAGCTCTAGACGGAATTCAGCGAACACCGGGGAGCTGTTTTTT. It encodes CASSSRRNSANTGELFF.

A note on this clonotype: This could be a read error, since a much larger clone is one nucleotide away. Because it lacks the conserved phenylalanine or tryptophan at the end, this CDR3 is likely a read error. This rearrangement joins TRBV10-3 to TRBJ2-5; the D gene is possibly TRBD2 (5 bases). V was pared by 8 bases and J by 0 bases, with 10 bases between. CDR1 and CDR2 from the germline V gene are ENHRY and SYGVKD. CDR3 length: 13 amino acids. The CDR3 loop is CAIQREYQETQYL. Here the CDR3 DNA reads TGTGCCATCCAGAGGGAGTACCAAGAGACCCAGTACCTC.

This clonotype was counted a few times. The chain employs TRBV28 and TRBJ2-3; D uncertain. Germline CDR1 and CDR2: MDHEN and SYDVKM. The CDR3 totals 15 residues. Trimming stripped 5 bases from V and 4 bases from J, with 16 bases between. CDR3 protein: CASSPAYPEADTQYF. The CDR3 nucleotides read TGTGCCAGCAGTCCAGCCTACCCTGAGGCAGATACGCAGTATTTT.

About this clonotype itself: A read error may explain this, as a much larger clone is one base away. The rearrangement joins TRBV2 to TRBJ2-7; D might be TRBD1 (5 bases). The CDR3 extends over 15 amino acids. V lost 7 bases to trimming and J lost 5 bases, with 21 bases between them. CDR1 is SNHLY, CDR2 FYNNEI, per germline. The chain's CDR3 is CASTSRNTGTHEQYF. The CDR3 DNA reads TGTGCCAGCACCAGTAGGAACACAGGAACCCACGAGCAGTACTTC.

This clonotype was counted at least ten times. The chain links TRBV10-2 to TRBJ2-7; 8 positions match TRBD2. The CDR3 sequence is 13 residues long. The J segment lost 3 bases and the V segment lost 6 bases, leaving 4 bases of the junction unmatched. CDR1 is WSHSY, CDR2 SAAADI, per germline. CDR3 nucleotide sequence: TGCGCCAGCAGGCTGGGACTAGACTACGAGCAGTACTTC. Translated: CASRLGLDYEQYF.

The chain couples TRBV7-2 to TRBJ2-1; a possible D gene is TRBD2 (5 bases). There are 15 residues in the CDR3. CDR1 SGHTA and CDR2 FQGNSA come from the germline V gene. Trimming cost V 5 bases and J 10 bases, with 21 bases left between them. The CDR3 DNA reads TGTGCCAGCAGCCGCTTAGTGGGAGATGGCCCGGAGCAGTTCTTC. This translates into CASSRLVGDGPEQFF.